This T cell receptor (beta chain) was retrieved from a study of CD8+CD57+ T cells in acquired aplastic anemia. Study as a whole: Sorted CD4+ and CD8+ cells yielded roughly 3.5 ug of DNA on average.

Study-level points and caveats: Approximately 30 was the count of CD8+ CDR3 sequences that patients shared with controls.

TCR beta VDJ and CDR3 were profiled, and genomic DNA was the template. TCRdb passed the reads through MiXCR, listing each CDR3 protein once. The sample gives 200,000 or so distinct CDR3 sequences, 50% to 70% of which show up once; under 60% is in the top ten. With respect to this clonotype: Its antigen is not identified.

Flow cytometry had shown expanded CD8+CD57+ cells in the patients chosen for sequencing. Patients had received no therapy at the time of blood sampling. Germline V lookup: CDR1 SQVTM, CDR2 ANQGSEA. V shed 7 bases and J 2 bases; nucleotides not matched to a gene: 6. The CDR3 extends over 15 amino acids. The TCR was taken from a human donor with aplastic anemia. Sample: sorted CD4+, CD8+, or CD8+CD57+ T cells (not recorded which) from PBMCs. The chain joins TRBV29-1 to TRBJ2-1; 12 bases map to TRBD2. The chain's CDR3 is CSGRTSGNTYNEQFF. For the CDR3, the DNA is TGCAGCGGACGGACTAGCGGGAACACCTACAATGAGCAGTTCTTC.